Following are 19 T cell receptor beta chains from one sample sequenced in a study of vaccination and CD4 T cells after COVID-19. Their specific antigens are unknown. The treatment here: roughly nine-day PBMC culture with coronavirus spike peptide pools or control peptides (ViraFEST assay). Researchers used the Oncomine TCR Beta short-read assay to sequence DNA from cultured CD4+ T cells. TCRdb called the PCR reads again in MiXCR, with one record for every CDR3 protein. In the table there are 9,500 to 15,000 distinct CDR3 sequences, roughly 57% of which are singletons. Input material: CD4+ T cells from blood, cultured in vitro. These receptors all come from a human donor who had recovered from COVID-19.

This chain joins TRBV24-1 and TRBJ2-5; D is undetermined. Germline V gene sequence: CDR1 KGHDR, CDR2 SFDVKD. V lost 2 bases, J lost 2 bases, and 14 bases lay in between. This CDR3 region has 16 residues. The DNA for the CDR3 is TGTGCCACCAGTGATTGGGGTAAGGGTAAGCAAGAGACCCAGTACTTC. This gives the protein CATSDWGKGKQETQYF.

In its sample, this clonotype was seen a few times. The chain carries TRBV20-1 and TRBJ1-1, with D possibly TRBD1 on 5 matching bases. V was clipped by 6 bases and J by 12 bases, with 17 bases between them. The CDR3 consists of 11 residues. Germline V gene lookup returns CDR1 DFQATT and CDR2 SNEGSKA (reference sequence). The CDR3 region is CSATRRGGTFF. In nucleotides, the CDR3 is TGCAGTGCCACTCGGAGGGGCGGAACTTTCTTT.

The table lists this clonotype with a few counts. The chain uses TRBV2 and TRBJ2-3; no clear D. The V and J ends lost 6 bases and 1 base respectively, with 8 bases between them. The germline V gene has CDR1 SNHLY and CDR2 FYNNEI. The length of the CDR3 is 13 residues. The CDR3 sequence is CASRPTGTDTQYF. The CDR3 DNA is TGTGCCAGCAGACCCACGGGCACAGATACGCAGTATTTT. The entire variable domain, with the rest obtained from reference TRBV2 and TRBJ2-3, is as follows: EPEVTQTPSHQVTQMGQEVILRCVPISNHLYFYWYRQILGQKVEFLVSFYNNEISEKSEIFDDQFSVERPDGSNFTLKIRSTKLEDSAMYFCASRPTGTDTQYFGPGTRLTVL.

The J gene is TRBJ1-5, the V gene TRBV7-9; D is uncertain. There are 12 residues in the CDR3. CDR1 SEHNR and CDR2 FQNEAQ come from the germline V gene (reference sequence). Trimming shortened V by 4 bases and J by 4 bases, and 5 bases separated the two germline ends. The DNA for the CDR3 is TGTGCCAGCAGCTCGGGAAATCAGCCCCAGCATTTT. This codes for CASSSGNQPQHF.

The chain joins TRBV6-1 to TRBJ2-2; no clear D. This CDR3 comprises 12 residues. The germline V and J ends were trimmed by 6 bases and 1 base, with 3 bases remaining between them. CDR1 is MNHNS, CDR2 SASEGT, per germline. The CDR3 region has the DNA TGTGCCAGCAGGGGGAACACCGGGGAGCTGTTTTTT. This gives the protein CASRGNTGELFF.

The J gene is TRBJ2-5, the V gene TRBV7-2; possible D gene TRBD1, 7 bases. The CDR3 length is 15 residues. CDR1 SGHTA and CDR2 FQGNSA come from the germline V gene. V gave up 3 bases and J gave up 4 bases, with 15 bases separating them. CDR3 amino acids: CASSLGNQGGETQYF. The CDR3 DNA reads as TGTGCCAGCAGCTTGGGCAACCAGGGGGGAGAGACCCAGTACTTC.

The rearrangement uses TRBV20-1 and TRBJ2-5; 10 nucleotides line up with TRBD1. Trimming at V came to 6 bases and at J to 4 bases, leaving 8 bases not matched to a gene. The CDR3 contains 14 residues. Per germline, CDR1 DFQATT and CDR2 SNEGSKA (reference sequence). The CDR3 DNA follows: TGCAGTGCGCAAAGACAGGGGGCCCTAGAGACCCAGTACTTC. It codes for CSAQRQGALETQYF.

This clonotype was seen a few times. V is TRBV2 and J is TRBJ2-5; the match to TRBD2 covers 9 bases. The CDR3 covers 14 residues. The trim removed 3 bases at V and 5 bases at J, leaving 4 bases unmatched. Germline values: CDR1 SNHLY, CDR2 FYNNEI. The CDR3, as DNA: TGTGCCAGCAGTGATTGGCTAGCGGGGGAGACCCAGTACTTC. This encodes CASSDWLAGETQYF.

This clonotype was seen only a few times. The chain has TRBV20-1 and TRBJ2-1; 8 bases are shared with TRBD1. Germline CDR1 is DFQATT and CDR2 is SNEGSKA (reference sequence). CDR3 length equals 16 residues. J gave up 3 bases and V 2 bases, and 9 bases lay outside the gene matches. Here the CDR3 DNA reads TGCAGTGCTAGATCGACGGGGACAGGCCGCTACAATGAGCAGTTCTTC. As protein: CSARSTGTGRYNEQFF.

The chain employs TRBV6-5 and TRBJ1-5, with D tentatively TRBD1 (6 bases). Trimming took 3 bases from V and 3 from J, leaving 12 bases between them. Germline CDR1 reads MNHEY; CDR2 reads SVGAGI. The CDR3 contains 15 residues. The CDR3: CASSYGQGSNQPQHF. The CDR3 DNA sequence: TGTGCCAGCAGTTATGGGCAGGGGTCCAATCAGCCCCAGCATTTT.

The chain uses TRBV2 and TRBJ1-2; no clear D gene. Trimming removed 8 bases at V and 3 bases at J, with 16 bases between. Germline V gene sequence: CDR1 SNHLY, CDR2 FYNNEI. This CDR3 comprises 14 residues. The CDR3 region is CASYTRTPDYGYTF. The CDR3, as DNA: TGTGCCAGCTATACCAGGACTCCGGACTATGGCTACACCTTC.

The genes are TRBV24-1 and TRBJ2-3, with D possibly being TRBD2 (5 bases). The CDR3 spans 15 residues. CDR1 is KGHDR, CDR2 SFDVKD, per germline. V lost 6 bases, J lost 2 bases, and 14 bases lay in between. The CDR3 sequence: CATSLRVGNTDTQYF. In nucleotides, the CDR3 is TGTGCCACCAGTCTGCGGGTCGGAAACACAGATACGCAGTATTTT.

A single count supports this clonotype. This chain connects TRBV5-1 to TRBJ2-1; 7 bases are shared with TRBD2. CDR3 length: 16 amino acids. V shed 3 bases and J 4 bases; nucleotides not matched to a gene: 10. CDR1 and CDR2 from the germline V gene are SGHRS and YFSETQ. CDR3 bases: TGCGCCAGCAGCTCAAGCGGGACTCTCTCATACAATGAGCAGTTCTTC. It translates to CASSSSGTLSYNEQFF.

The chain recombines TRBV19 with TRBJ1-1; perhaps TRBD1 as D (5 bases). Trimming cost V 5 bases and J 3 bases, with 19 bases left between them. The germline V gene has CDR1 LNHDA and CDR2 SQIVND (reference sequence). CDR3 length: 16 amino acids. The CDR3 coding sequence is TGTGCCAGTAGTGTGGACCGACAGCGACTCTACACTGAAGCTTTCTTT. Translating gives CASSVDRQRLYTEAFF.

This sequence joins TRBV4-3 and TRBJ2-6, with 9 bases fitting TRBD2. Germline CDR1 is LGHNA and CDR2 is YSLEER. The V segment lost 3 bases and the J segment 4 bases; nucleotides outside the gene matches: 4. The length of the CDR3 is 16 residues. The CDR3 protein is CASSQGLASGANVLTF. In DNA, the CDR3 is TGCGCCAGCAGCCAGGGACTAGCCTCCGGGGCCAACGTCCTGACTTTC.

J is TRBJ2-3 and V is TRBV24-1; no definite D call. With 5 bases removed from V and 1 base from J, the gap between germline ends came to 12 bases. The germline CDR1 and CDR2 sequences are KGHDR and SFDVKD. The CDR3 is 15 amino acids. CDR3 protein: CATSATDRGTDTQYF. As DNA, the CDR3 is TGTGCCACCAGTGCCACGGATCGTGGCACAGATACGCAGTATTTT.

This clonotype was detected only a few times. Here the CDR3 reads CSATGTGGGSETQYF. The CDR3, as DNA: TGCAGTGCTACAGGGACAGGGGGAGGGTCAGAGACCCAGTACTTC. The chain uses TRBV20-1 and TRBJ2-5; 11 nucleotides line up with TRBD1. The V gene end was trimmed by 4 bases and the J gene end by 4 bases; junction bases not matched to a gene: 8. The CDR3 has 15 residues. Germline CDR1 reads DFQATT; CDR2 reads SNEGSKA (reference sequence).

The chain carries TRBV18 and TRBJ1-1; D uncertain. In germline, CDR1 is KGHSH, CDR2 LQKENI. The V end lost 4 bases, the J end lost 1 base, and 7 bases lay between the germline ends. The CDR3 is 13 residues long. Here the CDR3 reads CASSRDGNTEAFF. The CDR3 nucleotides are TGTGCCAGCTCACGAGACGGGAACACTGAAGCTTTCTTT.

V gene TRBV7-2 combines with J gene TRBJ2-5; tentative D call: TRBD2 (7 bases). Germline loops: CDR1 SGHTA, CDR2 FQGNSA. This CDR3 has 17 residues. The ends were cut back, 1 base at V and 4 bases at J, with 19 bases in the middle. This CDR3 reads CASSLDPGGQFLETQYF. CDR3 in DNA: TGTGCCAGCAGCTTAGACCCCGGGGGGCAGTTTCTAGAGACCCAGTACTTC.